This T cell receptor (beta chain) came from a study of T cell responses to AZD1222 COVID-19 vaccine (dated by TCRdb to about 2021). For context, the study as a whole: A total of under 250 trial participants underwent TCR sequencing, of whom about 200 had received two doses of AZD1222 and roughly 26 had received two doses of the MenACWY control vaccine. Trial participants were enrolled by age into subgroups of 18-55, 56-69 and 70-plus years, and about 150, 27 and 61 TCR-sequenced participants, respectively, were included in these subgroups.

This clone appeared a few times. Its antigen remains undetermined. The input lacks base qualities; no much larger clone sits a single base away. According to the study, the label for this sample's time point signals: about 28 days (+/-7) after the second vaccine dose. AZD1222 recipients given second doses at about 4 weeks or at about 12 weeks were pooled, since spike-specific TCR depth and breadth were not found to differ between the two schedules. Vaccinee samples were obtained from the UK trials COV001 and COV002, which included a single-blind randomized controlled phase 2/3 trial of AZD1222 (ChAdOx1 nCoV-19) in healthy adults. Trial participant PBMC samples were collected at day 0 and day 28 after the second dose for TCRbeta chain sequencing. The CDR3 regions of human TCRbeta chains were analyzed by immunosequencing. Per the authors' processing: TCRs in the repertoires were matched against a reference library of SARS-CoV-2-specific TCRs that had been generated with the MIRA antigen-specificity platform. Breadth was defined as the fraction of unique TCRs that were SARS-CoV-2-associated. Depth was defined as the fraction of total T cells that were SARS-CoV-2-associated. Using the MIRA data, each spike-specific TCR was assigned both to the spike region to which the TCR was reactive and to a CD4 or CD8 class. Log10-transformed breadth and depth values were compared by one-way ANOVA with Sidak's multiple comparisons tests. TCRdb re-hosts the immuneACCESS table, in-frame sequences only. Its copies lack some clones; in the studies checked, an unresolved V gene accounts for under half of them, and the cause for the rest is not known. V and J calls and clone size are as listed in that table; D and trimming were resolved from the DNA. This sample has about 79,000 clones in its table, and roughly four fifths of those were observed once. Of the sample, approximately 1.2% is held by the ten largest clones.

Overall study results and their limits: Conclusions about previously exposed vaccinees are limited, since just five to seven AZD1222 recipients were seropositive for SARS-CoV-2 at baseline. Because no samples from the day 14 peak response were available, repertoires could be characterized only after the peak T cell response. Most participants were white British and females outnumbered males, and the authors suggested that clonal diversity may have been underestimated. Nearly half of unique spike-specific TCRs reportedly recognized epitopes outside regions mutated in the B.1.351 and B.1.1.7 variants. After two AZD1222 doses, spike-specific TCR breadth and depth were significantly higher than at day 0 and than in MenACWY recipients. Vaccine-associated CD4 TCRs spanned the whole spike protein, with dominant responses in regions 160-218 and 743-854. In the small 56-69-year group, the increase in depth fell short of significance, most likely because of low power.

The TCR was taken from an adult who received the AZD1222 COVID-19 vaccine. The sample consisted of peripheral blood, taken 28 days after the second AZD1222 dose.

The nucleotide sequence is TGTGCCGCCCTACCACCTAATCAGCCCCAGCATTTT. The resulting protein is CAALPPNQPQHF. In this chain, TRBV28 is recombined with TRBJ1-5; the D gene is unclear. As encoded in the germline V gene, CDR1 is MDHEN while CDR2 is SYDVKM. V was cut back by 11 bases and J by 4 bases, leaving a gap of 12 bases between them. The CDR3 numbers 12 residues from cysteine through phenylalanine. The kept DNA is CDR3 alone, 36 bases in frame from the first base.